Below, 4 T cell receptor beta chains from the same sample are listed, as sequenced in a study of T cell repertoires and HLA-DP antigens. Libraries were prepared by immunoSEQ multiplex PCR; TCRdb keeps only in-frame clonotypes and omits some of them. The sample carries over 60,000 clones, about 82% recorded once. No antigen is known for these receptors. What was sequenced was CD4+ T cells from PBMCs. The receptor source for this set is a man between 60 and 75 years old in good health and CMV-seronegative.

This clone was counted a few times. This CDR3 is CASSPGGRDSNQPQHF. For the CDR3, the DNA is TGTGCCAGCAGTCCAGGGGGACGGGATAGCAATCAGCCCCAGCATTTT. The V call is TRBV28, the J call TRBJ1-5, with TRBD1 matching 7 bases. V lost 5 bases to trimming and J lost 0 bases; unmatched junction nucleotides: 7. Germline CDR1 MDHEN, CDR2 SYDVKM. This CDR3 contains 16 residues.

The chain has TRBV18 and TRBJ1-2; D ambiguous. The germline V and J ends were trimmed by 6 bases and 6 bases, with 14 bases remaining between them. The CDR3 is 13 residues long. CDR1 KGHSH and CDR2 LQKENI come from the germline V gene. The CDR3: CASSREETNGYTF. Here the CDR3 DNA reads TGTGCCAGCTCTAGAGAGGAAACGAATGGCTACACCTTC. Supplemented by reference TRBV18 and TRBJ1-2, the full variable domain reads NAGVMQNPRHLVRRRGQEARLRCSPMKGHSHVYWYRQLPEEGLKFMVYLQKENIIDESGMPKERFSAEFPKEGPSILRIQQVVRGDSAAYFCASSREETNGYTFGSGTRLTVV.

The rearrangement uses TRBV29-1 and TRBJ2-2; D is unclear. The CDR3 contains 13 residues. V was cut by 6 bases and J by 0 bases, with 8 bases left in between. Per the germline V gene, CDR1 is SQVTM and CDR2 is ANQGSEA. Here the CDR3 reads CSVVWPNTGELFF. The CDR3 nucleotides are TGCAGCGTCGTATGGCCGAACACCGGGGAGCTGTTTTTT.

This clone occurred a few times. The V and J genes are TRBV19 and TRBJ1-2; TRBD1 matches at 7 bases. The V gene end was trimmed by 4 bases and the J gene end by 6 bases; junction bases not matched to a gene: 5. The CDR3 has 13 residues. In germline, CDR1 is LNHDA, CDR2 SQIVND (reference sequence). The CDR3 here is CASSTGQADGYTF. CDR3 nucleotide sequence: TGTGCCAGTAGTACCGGACAGGCAGATGGCTACACCTTC.